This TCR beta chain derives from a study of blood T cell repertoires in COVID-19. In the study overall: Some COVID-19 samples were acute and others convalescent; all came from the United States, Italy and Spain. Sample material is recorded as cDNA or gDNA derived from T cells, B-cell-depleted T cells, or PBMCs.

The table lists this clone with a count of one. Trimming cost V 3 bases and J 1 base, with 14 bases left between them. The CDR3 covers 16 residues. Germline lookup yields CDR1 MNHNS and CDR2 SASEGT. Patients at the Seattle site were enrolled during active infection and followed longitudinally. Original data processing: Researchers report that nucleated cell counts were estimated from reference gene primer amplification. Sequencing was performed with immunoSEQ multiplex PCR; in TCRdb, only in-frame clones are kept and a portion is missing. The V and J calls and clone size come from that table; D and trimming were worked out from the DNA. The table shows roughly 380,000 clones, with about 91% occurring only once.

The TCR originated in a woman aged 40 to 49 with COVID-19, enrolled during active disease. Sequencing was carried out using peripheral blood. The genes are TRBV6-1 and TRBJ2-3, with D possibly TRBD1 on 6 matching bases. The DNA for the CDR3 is TGTGCCAGCAGTGATGGACAGCGGTCGGGCACAGATACGCAGTATTTT. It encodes CASSDGQRSGTDTQYF.